A selection of T cell receptor beta chains follows, all from one sample in a study of cytomegalovirus exposure and HLA in healthy donors. Clones were read by immunoSEQ multiplex PCR, and TCRdb kept only the in-frame ones, dropping some. The sample yields roughly 110,000 clones, roughly 70% seen once. Sequencing was performed on PBMCs. These receptor sequences come from a man aged 18-30 years in good health and CMV-seropositive. CDR3s leave out the opening cysteine and the closing phenylalanine or tryptophan. Not every row has a clone size; where given, it reads once, few, many or a size class.

j_gene,abundance,v_gene,CDR3aa
TRBJ1-1,few,TRBV5-1,ASSLDRATEAF
TRBJ2-1,few,TRBV7-8,ASSLDGPSRGVGYNEQF
TRBJ1-5,-,TRBV28,ASKPWTVEQPQH
TRBJ2-1,-,TRBV5-4,ASSTGQPGKDEQF
TRBJ1-4,few,TRBV5-1,ASSRGPDSAKLF
TRBJ1-6,-,TRBV18,ASSDRANSPLH
TRBJ1-3,-,TRBV6-6,ASKSSGNTIY
TRBJ1-2,-,TRBV5-1,ASSLQGAWGGYT
TRBJ1-6,-,TRBV29-1,SVEVSRVSSYNSPLH
TRBJ1-4,few,TRBV5-1,ASSGGQAPSNEKLF
TRBJ1-6,-,TRBV7-6,ASSLDAVNNSPLH
TRBJ2-1,-,TRBV7-9,ASSFGDSSSYNEQF
TRBJ2-1,once,TRBV2,ASSGGGDNEQF
TRBJ2-1,-,TRBV5-1,ASSLLGANEQF
TRBJ1-2,-,TRBV7-9,ASSRRMVGYT
TRBJ2-3,-,TRBV6-5,ASSGGKGDTQY